One sample yielded the 25 T cell receptor beta chains listed below, sequenced in a study of blood T cell repertoires in COVID-19. Profiled with immunoSEQ multiplex PCR; TCRdb holds only in-frame clones, not every one. Counted here are roughly 200,000 clones, about 88% occurring once; the ten biggest clones make up roughly 3%. Sequenced material: peripheral blood. These receptors came from a man aged 55 to 70 with acute or convalescent COVID-19.

V is TRBV28 and J is TRBJ2-1; 10 nucleotides match TRBD2. Germline V gives CDR1 MDHEN, CDR2 SYDVKM. This CDR3 comprises 16 residues. Trimming removed 1 base from V and 8 bases from J; junction bases left unmatched: 8. CDR3 sequence (DNA): TGTGCCAGCAGTTTATTGAGCGGGGGGGCCTTGGATGAGCAGTTCTTC. This translates into CASSLLSGGALDEQFF.

The gene calls are TRBV6-1 and TRBJ2-5; possibly TRBD1 for D (7 bases). The CDR3 runs 15 residues. Trimming pared 1 base from V and 2 bases from J, leaving 11 bases between. CDR1 and CDR2 from the germline V gene are MNHNS and SASEGT. This CDR3 is CASSEGPGGQETQYF. The CDR3 DNA reads TGTGCCAGCAGTGAAGGACCAGGGGGGCAAGAGACCCAGTACTTC.

This chain connects TRBV5-4 to TRBJ1-2; unclear D gene. Germline V gives CDR1 SGHNT, CDR2 YYREEE (reference sequence). The CDR3 loop spans 14 amino acids. V was shortened by 1 base and J by 4 bases, with 11 bases between the two germline ends. The CDR3 bases are TGTGCCAGCAGCTTGCGGTCCGGGATCTATGGCTACACCTTC. It is translated as CASSLRSGIYGYTF.

The chain employs TRBV6-6 and TRBJ1-6; D ambiguous. Per germline, CDR1 MNHNY and CDR2 SVGAGI (reference sequence). The V end lost 5 bases, the J end lost 4 bases, and 15 bases lay between the germline ends. The CDR3 length is 16 residues. The CDR3 reads CASSRSGWRYNSPLHF. CDR3 in DNA: TGTGCCAGCAGTCGAAGCGGATGGAGATATAATTCACCCCTCCACTTT.

This CDR3 is CASSPRLRQGGGSLNTEAFF. The CDR3, as DNA: TGTGCCAGCTCACCCAGATTACGCCAGGGGGGCGGTTCCCTGAACACTGAAGCTTTCTTT. The rearrangement links TRBV18 to TRBJ1-1, with TRBD1 matching 7 bases. With 3 bases clipped from V and 0 bases from J, the junction kept 19 bases outside the gene matches. Germline CDR1 is KGHSH and CDR2 is LQKENI. The CDR3 loop spans 20 amino acids.

Only a few counts were recorded for this clone. J is TRBJ1-1 and V is TRBV11-2; D possibly corresponds to TRBD1 (6 bases). This CDR3 is built from 15 residues. V was shortened by 5 bases and J by 0 bases, with 13 bases between the two germline ends. The germline CDR1 and CDR2 sequences are SGHAT and FQNNGV. Written as DNA, the CDR3 is TGTGCCAGCAGCACCTTACAGGGACTGAACACTGAAGCTTTCTTT. It is translated as CASSTLQGLNTEAFF.

This clone was detected ten times or more. The CDR3 here is CSVDPLQGQYEQYF. DNA of the CDR3: TGCAGCGTTGATCCTCTGCAGGGACAGTACGAGCAGTACTTC. This chain uses TRBV29-1 with TRBJ2-7, with 7 bases that match TRBD1. The length of the CDR3 is 14 residues. The trim removed 3 bases at V and 4 bases at J, leaving 9 bases unmatched. Germline CDR1 reads SQVTM; CDR2 reads ANQGSEA.

This rearrangement joins TRBV7-2 to TRBJ2-5, with 16 positions matching TRBD2. CDR1 and CDR2 from the germline V gene are SGHTA and FQGNSA. CDR3 size: 17 residues. Trimming took 5 bases from V and 5 from J; bases not matched to a gene: 8. CDR3 nucleotide sequence: TGTGCCAGCAGCACGGGGACTAGCGGGGGGGCGCGGGAGACCCAGTACTTC. Its protein is CASSTGTSGGARETQYF.

The chain couples TRBV15 to TRBJ2-7; 11 nucleotides line up with TRBD1. CDR1 is LNHNV, CDR2 YYDKDF, per germline (reference sequence). The CDR3 covers 17 residues. V gave up 4 bases and J gave up 7 bases; unmatched junction bases: 15. Here the CDR3 reads CATSTRVSGQGAREQYF. CDR3 nucleotide sequence: TGTGCCACCAGCACCCGGGTTTCCGGACAGGGGGCGCGGGAGCAGTACTTC.

The chain carries TRBV10-2 and TRBJ2-2; D is unresolved. The CDR3 runs to 14 residues. The germline V gene encodes CDR1 WSHSY and CDR2 SAAADI. V was clipped by 3 bases and J by 3 bases, with 8 bases between them. CDR3 amino acids: CASSEIRDTGELFF. In nucleotides, the CDR3 is TGCGCCAGCAGTGAAATACGGGACACCGGGGAGCTGTTTTTT.

The chain combines TRBV19 with TRBJ2-1, with 12 nucleotides matching TRBD1. The germline gives CDR1 LNHDA, CDR2 SQIVND (reference sequence). Trimming took 6 bases from V and 9 from J; bases not matched to a gene: 6. CDR3 length: 14 residues. This chain's CDR3 is CASRTGTGGGEQFF. The CDR3 DNA reads TGTGCCAGTAGGACCGGGACAGGGGGCGGTGAGCAGTTCTTC.

V gene TRBV6-5 combines with J gene TRBJ1-6; 7 positions match TRBD1. The germline V gene has CDR1 MNHEY and CDR2 SVGAGI. This CDR3 spans 14 amino acids. V was clipped by 8 bases and J by 2 bases; unmatched bases: 3. CDR3 residues: CASGQATYNSPLHF. CDR3 DNA sequence: TGTGCCAGCGGACAGGCAACCTATAATTCACCCCTCCACTTT.

This clone was detected many times. The chain recombines TRBV29-1 with TRBJ1-2, with D tentatively TRBD1 (6 bases). The CDR3 is 12 amino acids. From germline, CDR1 is SQVTM and CDR2 ANQGSEA. Trimming took 7 bases from V and 8 from J, leaving 17 bases between them. CDR3 coding DNA: TGCAGCGCGAGCGACTATCAGGGGGGCTACACCTTC. Translation gives CSASDYQGGYTF.

The chain links TRBV4-1 to TRBJ2-5, with a weak D call TRBD1 (5 bases). V was clipped by 1 base and J by 2 bases, with 8 bases between them. CDR1 and CDR2 (germline): MGHRA, YSYEKL. The CDR3 length is 14 residues. The CDR3 coding sequence is TGCGCCAGCAGCCAAGGACAGCTACAAGAGACCCAGTACTTC. Residues: CASSQGQLQETQYF.

CDR3: CASSTKGDTEAFF. As DNA, the CDR3 is TGTGCCAGCTCGACTAAGGGGGACACTGAAGCTTTCTTT. V and J are TRBV18 and TRBJ1-1, with D possibly matching TRBD1 (6 bases). This CDR3 has 13 amino acids. Germline CDR1 and CDR2: KGHSH and LQKENI. V dropped 6 bases and J dropped 3 bases, with 11 bases sitting between them.

This clone was counted a few times. CDR3 sequence (DNA): TGTGCCAGCAGTGGCGGGACGGGAGTTTCGGCTTGGTCCCAGCATTTT. Amino acid sequence: CASSGGTGVSAWSQHF. This chain joins TRBV2 and TRBJ1-5; a weak D match, TRBD1 (5 bases). V gave up 4 bases and J gave up 11 bases, with 24 bases separating them. The CDR3 runs to 16 residues. The germline CDR1 and CDR2 sequences are SNHLY and FYNNEI.

The V and J genes are TRBV5-1 and TRBJ2-3; 8 nucleotides match TRBD2. The germline V gene encodes CDR1 SGHRS and CDR2 YFSETQ. Losses at the gene ends were 0 bases for V and 1 base for J; bases not matched to a gene: 7. CDR3 size: 17 residues. In nucleotides, the CDR3 is TGCGCCAGCAGCTTGGGCCTAGCGGGCTCTCGCACAGATACGCAGTATTTT. Its translation: CASSLGLAGSRTDTQYF.

The chain joins TRBV5-8 to TRBJ1-1, with D unclear. V gave up 2 bases and J gave up 5 bases, with 16 bases separating them. Germline loops: CDR1 SGHTS, CDR2 YDEGEE. The CDR3 has 15 amino acids. In DNA, the CDR3 is TGTGCCAGCAGCTTTAGTCCTCCCCGGCGGACTGAAGCTTTCTTT. Its translation: CASSFSPPRRTEAFF.

The chain carries TRBV9 and TRBJ2-3; 7 nucleotides match TRBD2. The CDR3 is made up of 15 amino acids. Germline V CDR1 and CDR2: SGDLS, YYNGEE. After removal of 0 bases from V and 2 bases from J, the junction contained 3 bases not matched to a gene. Here the CDR3 reads CASSVVRGNTDTQYF. The CDR3 region has the DNA TGTGCCAGCAGCGTAGTGCGGGGGAACACAGATACGCAGTATTTT.

V is TRBV6-6 and J is TRBJ1-5; 7 nucleotides match TRBD1. This CDR3 has 15 residues. Germline V gene sequence: CDR1 MNHNY, CDR2 SVGAGI (reference sequence). V lost 6 bases, J lost 5 bases, and 10 bases stayed unmatched. The CDR3 nucleotides are TGTGCCAGCAGGGAACGGGACAGCCGGCATCAGCCCCAGCATTTT. As protein: CASRERDSRHQPQHF.

V usage is TRBV7-8 and J usage is TRBJ2-1; 11 nucleotides align to TRBD1. This CDR3 comprises 14 residues. V shed 5 bases and J 10 bases; nucleotides not matched to a gene: 7. From germline, CDR1 is SGHVS and CDR2 FQNEAQ. CDR3: CASSIGQGAREQFF. For the CDR3, the DNA is TGTGCCAGCAGCATAGGACAGGGGGCAAGGGAGCAGTTCTTC. Drawing the rest from reference TRBV7-8 and TRBJ2-1, the complete variable domain is GAGVSQSPRYKVAKRGQDVALRCDPISGHVSLFWYQQALGQGPEFLTYFQNEAQLDKSGLPSDRFFAERPEGSVSTLKIQRTQQEDSAVYLCASSIGQGAREQFFGPGTRLTVL.

This clone was counted only a few times. The chain joins TRBV7-9 to TRBJ2-6; 12 positions match TRBD1. The V and J ends lost 0 bases and 0 bases, in that order; junction bases with no gene match: 3. The germline V gene has CDR1 SEHNR and CDR2 FQNEAQ (reference sequence). This CDR3 comprises 19 residues. The DNA for the CDR3 is TGTGCCAGCAGCTTAGCGGGACAGGGGGCCCACTCTGGGGCCAACGTCCTGACTTTC. Translation gives CASSLAGQGAHSGANVLTF.

The chain carries TRBV7-9 and TRBJ2-2; possibly TRBD2 for D (5 bases). Trimming cost V 2 bases and J 7 bases, with 17 bases left between them. The CDR3 runs 16 residues. Germline-derived CDR1 and CDR2 are SEHNR and FQNEAQ (reference sequence). The CDR3 DNA is TGTGCCAGCAGCTTAAGGGCAGAGGGCGGCCTCGGGGAGCTGTTTTTT. This codes for CASSLRAEGGLGELFF.

The V call is TRBV19, the J call TRBJ1-5; 8 bases fit TRBD1. This CDR3 contains 17 residues. Germline CDR1 LNHDA, CDR2 SQIVND (reference sequence). With V trimmed by 3 bases and J by 1 base, 8 bases remained unmatched. The CDR3 DNA sequence: TGTGCCAGTAGTATTAGGGGGACAGGCGTCAGCAATCAGCCCCAGCATTTT. Its protein product is CASSIRGTGVSNQPQHF.

The chain links TRBV7-6 to TRBJ2-3, with TRBD2 matching 11 bases. The germline gives CDR1 SGHVS, CDR2 FNYEAQ. This CDR3 has 17 residues. The V and J ends lost 0 bases and 4 bases, in that order; junction bases with no gene match: 6. CDR3: CASSLAMLAGGADTQYF. CDR3 coding DNA: TGTGCCAGCAGCTTAGCGATGCTAGCGGGGGGTGCAGATACGCAGTATTTT.